These 17 T cell receptor beta chains were all obtained from the same sample, sequenced in a study of identical twins. TCRdb recomputed calls from the 5' RACE reads with MiXCR, one row per CDR3 protein. Of roughly 690,000 distinct CDR3 sequences in the sample, 21% were seen once. A further study also used this sample, focusing on T cells expressing NK-cell markers.

The source material was PBMCs. The receptors shown here come from a woman aged 18-35 years in good health.

This clonotype has at least ten counts. V and J are TRBV9 and TRBJ2-1; D may correspond to TRBD1 or TRBD2 (6 bases each). The CDR3 is 15 residues long. Deletions cut 0 bases from V and 9 bases from J, with 16 bases between. Germline loops: CDR1 SGDLS, CDR2 YYNGEE. Here the CDR3 reads CASSVGSTGGREQFF. The DNA for the CDR3 is TGTGCCAGCAGCGTAGGATCAACCGGGGGCCGTGAGCAGTTCTTC.

This clonotype was picked up a small number of times. CDR3 DNA: TGTGCCAGCAGCTTAGCTCAGGGTGAAAATTCACCCCTCCACTTT. This encodes CASSLAQGENSPLHF. The V and J genes are TRBV7-9 and TRBJ1-6; possible D gene TRBD1, 5 bases. The CDR3 is made up of 15 amino acids. Trimming took off 0 bases at V and 7 bases at J, with 10 bases between the two ends. Germline CDR1 reads SEHNR; CDR2 reads FQNEAQ (reference sequence).

This clonotype was observed a single time. The chain uses TRBV24-1 and TRBJ2-2, with 8 bases that match TRBD1. The CDR3 contains 14 residues. V was pared by 7 bases and J by 7 bases, with 7 bases of the junction left unmatched. The germline V gene has CDR1 KGHDR and CDR2 SFDVKD. The CDR3 sequence is CATSLRGQGGELFF. In DNA, the CDR3 is TGTGCCACCAGCCTCAGGGGGCAGGGCGGGGAGCTGTTTTTT.

This sequence joins TRBV9 and TRBJ1-6; TRBD1 is a possible D gene (5 bases). Per the germline V gene, CDR1 is SGDLS and CDR2 is YYNGEE. The CDR3 consists of 15 residues. The V and J ends lost 2 bases and 5 bases respectively, with 11 bases between them. The CDR3 nucleotides read TGTGCCAGCAGCGTTGGGGGAGGGAATAATTCACCCCTCCACTTT. Translation: CASSVGGGNNSPLHF.

This clonotype came up a few times. This rearrangement joins TRBV7-2 to TRBJ1-1; possible D gene TRBD1, 5 bases. The CDR3 covers 14 residues. The V gene's germline CDR1 is SGHTA and CDR2 FQGNSA. V dropped 6 bases and J dropped 1 base, with 12 bases sitting between them. DNA of the CDR3: TGTGCCAGCAGGTCCGGGGGGAGGAACACTGAAGCTTTCTTT. As protein: CASRSGGRNTEAFF.

This chain links TRBV15 with TRBJ1-1; D gene unclear. The V and J ends lost 6 bases and 4 bases respectively, with 9 bases between them. Germline lookup yields CDR1 LNHNV and CDR2 YYDKDF (reference sequence). This CDR3 is built from 12 residues. The CDR3 loop is CATRREGTEAFF. CDR3 DNA sequence: TGTGCCACCAGGCGAGAAGGCACTGAAGCTTTCTTT.

The sample holds many counts of this clonotype. The chain combines TRBV20-1 with TRBJ1-5; 7 positions agree with TRBD1. With V trimmed by 5 bases and J by 4 bases, 5 bases remained unmatched. Germline V gene lookup returns CDR1 DFQATT and CDR2 SNEGSKA (reference sequence). The CDR3 has 13 residues. The CDR3 sequence: CSALATGNQPQHF. The CDR3, as DNA: TGCAGTGCTCTCGCGACAGGGAATCAGCCCCAGCATTTT.

Comment on this clonotype: A single base separates this from a much larger clone, so it may be a read error. This chain uses TRBV11-2 with TRBJ1-1, with D hard to call. Looked up from germline, CDR1 is SGHAT and CDR2 is FQNNGV. CDR3 size: 13 residues. V shed 1 base and J shed 4 bases, with 7 bases lying between them. CDR3: CASSLGPATEAFF. The CDR3, as DNA: TGTGCCAGCAGCTTAGGACCGGCCACTGAAGCTTTCTTT.

The sample holds many counts of this clonotype. The V call is TRBV9, the J call TRBJ1-3; possibly TRBD1 for D (6 bases). Trimming shortened V by 2 bases and J by 0 bases, and 12 bases separated the two germline ends. Germline-derived CDR1 and CDR2 are SGDLS and YYNGEE. The CDR3 is 16 amino acids. The CDR3 region is CASSVQQGPSGNTIYF. Written as DNA, the CDR3 is TGTGCCAGCAGCGTCCAACAGGGCCCCTCTGGAAACACCATATATTTT.

This clonotype was observed a handful of times. The rearrangement uses TRBV5-1 and TRBJ2-7, with 7 bases identical to TRBD1. This CDR3 comprises 13 residues. V lost 4 bases, J lost 5 bases, and 6 bases stayed unmatched. Germline V gives CDR1 SGHRS, CDR2 YFSETQ. CDR3 nucleotide sequence: TGCGCCAGCAGCCAACAGGGGAGCGACGAGCAGTACTTC. Translation: CASSQQGSDEQYF.

The rearrangement joins TRBV15 to TRBJ1-6; D gene uncertain. Per germline, CDR1 LNHNV and CDR2 YYDKDF (reference sequence). This CDR3 comprises 13 residues. V gave up 3 bases and J gave up 10 bases, with 10 bases separating them. The CDR3 loop reads CATSRGSVSPLHF. CDR3 nucleotide sequence: TGTGCCACCAGCAGGGGTTCAGTCTCACCCCTCCACTTT.

The gene calls are TRBV20-1 and TRBJ2-3, with 11 bases matching TRBD2. This CDR3 comprises 16 residues. After removal of 2 bases from V and 4 bases from J, the junction contained 8 bases not matched to a gene. CDR1 and CDR2 (germline): DFQATT, SNEGSKA (reference sequence). CDR3 protein: CSARSSSGRKADTQYF. The CDR3 DNA reads TGCAGTGCTAGAAGTTCTAGCGGGAGGAAGGCAGATACGCAGTATTTT.

Regarding this clonotype: The junction and the germline gene differ at one end; a read error may be behind it. The CDR3 reads CASSLAPSSSYNEQFF. Here the CDR3 DNA reads TGTGCTAGCAGCTTAGCGCCTAGTAGCTCCTACAATGAGCAGTTCTTC. V and J are TRBV7-7 and TRBJ2-1; maybe TRBD2 (5 bases). The CDR3 is 16 residues long. CDR1 is SSHAT and CDR2 is FNYEAQ in the germline V gene (reference sequence).

The CDR3: CASSATPPTRISTDTQYF. In DNA, the CDR3 is TGTGCCAGCAGCGCCACACCGCCGACTAGGATTTCCACAGATACGCAGTATTTT. V is TRBV7-3 and J is TRBJ2-3; D is perhaps TRBD2 (6 bases). The CDR3 extends over 18 amino acids. Trimming left V 5 bases short and J 2 bases short, with 23 bases between. The germline V gene encodes CDR1 SGHTA and CDR2 FQGTGA. Combining the CDR3 with reference TRBV7-3 and TRBJ2-3 gives the whole variable domain GAGVSQTPSNKVTEKGKYVELRCDPISGHTALYWYRQSLGQGPEFLIYFQGTGAADDSGLPNDRFFAVRPEGSVSTLKIQRTERGDSAVYLCASSATPPTRISTDTQYFGPGTRLTVL.

The rearrangement uses TRBV4-2 and TRBJ2-2; no clear D gene. The germline CDR1 and CDR2 sequences are LGHNA and YNFKEQ. The CDR3 has 15 amino acids. Trimming removed 4 bases at V and 4 bases at J, with 13 bases between. The DNA of the CDR3 is TGTGCCAGCAGCCCAGAGGCGTTGGGCACCGGGGAGCTGTTTTTT. Translated, it gives CASSPEALGTGELFF.

The chain couples TRBV7-9 to TRBJ1-1; D gene unclear. Trimming removed 6 bases at V and 5 bases at J, with 19 bases between. Germline V gene data show CDR1 as SEHNR and CDR2 as FQNEAQ (reference sequence). The CDR3 consists of 15 residues. The CDR3 DNA sequence: TGTGCCAGCAGTCCCCTTAACCGGGCCCAAACTGAAGCTTTCTTT. Translating it yields CASSPLNRAQTEAFF.

This clonotype has a count of ten or more. The chain links TRBV5-5 to TRBJ1-1; D gene uncertain. Germline CDR1 reads SGHKS; CDR2 reads YYEKEE (reference sequence). V dropped 0 bases and J dropped 1 base, with 7 bases sitting between them. The length of the CDR3 is 14 residues. The CDR3 nucleotides read TGTGCCAGCAGCTTGGCTTACGCGAACACTGAAGCTTTCTTT. It encodes CASSLAYANTEAFF.